Detailed here is one T cell receptor beta chain. Original methodology: Quantification of nucleated cells was approximated via reference gene primer amplification. Sequencing was performed with immunoSEQ multiplex PCR; in TCRdb, only in-frame clones are kept and a portion is missing. V and J calls and clone size are given by that table; D and trimming were obtained from the DNA. The sample holds about 170,000 clones, approximately 87% seen once. The sample belongs to a study of blood T cell repertoires in COVID-19. The CDR3 covers 11 residues. Trimming removed 6 bases from V and 5 bases from J; junction bases left unmatched: 0. Germline CDR1 is MNHEY and CDR2 is SVGAGI.

The sequence derives from a man between 18 and 29 years old with active or convalescent COVID-19. The chain employs TRBV6-5 and TRBJ1-2, with 7 bases that match TRBD1. The specimen was peripheral blood. The CDR3: CASRTGYGYTF. CDR3 nucleotides: TGTGCCAGCAGGACAGGGTATGGCTACACCTTC.